This T cell receptor beta chain came from a study of blood T cell repertoires in COVID-19. Study background: Spain, Italy and the United States supplied samples that represented acute and convalescent COVID-19. The analysed material was cDNA or gDNA that came from T cells, B-cell-depleted T cells, or PBMCs.

CDR3 length: 15 amino acids. Germline assignment: CDR1 WSHSY and CDR2 SAAADI. The V end was cut by 0 bases, the J end by 7 bases, with 13 bases between. As handled by the study authors: By means of reference gene primer amplification, nucleated cell counts were estimated. Data came from immunoSEQ multiplex PCR; TCRdb stores just in-frame clones and leaves some out. V and J calls and clone size are given by that table; D and trimming were obtained from the DNA. The table includes tens of thousands of clones, roughly 84% detected once. This chain joins TRBV10-2 and TRBJ2-1; a possible D gene is TRBD2 (5 bases). The receptor was isolated from a human donor in a cohort sampled during active COVID-19. Sequenced material: peripheral blood. For the CDR3, the DNA is TGCGCCAGCAGTGAGTCTCTGGGCCGGAGGAATGAGCAGTTCTTC. It specifies CASSESLGRRNEQFF.